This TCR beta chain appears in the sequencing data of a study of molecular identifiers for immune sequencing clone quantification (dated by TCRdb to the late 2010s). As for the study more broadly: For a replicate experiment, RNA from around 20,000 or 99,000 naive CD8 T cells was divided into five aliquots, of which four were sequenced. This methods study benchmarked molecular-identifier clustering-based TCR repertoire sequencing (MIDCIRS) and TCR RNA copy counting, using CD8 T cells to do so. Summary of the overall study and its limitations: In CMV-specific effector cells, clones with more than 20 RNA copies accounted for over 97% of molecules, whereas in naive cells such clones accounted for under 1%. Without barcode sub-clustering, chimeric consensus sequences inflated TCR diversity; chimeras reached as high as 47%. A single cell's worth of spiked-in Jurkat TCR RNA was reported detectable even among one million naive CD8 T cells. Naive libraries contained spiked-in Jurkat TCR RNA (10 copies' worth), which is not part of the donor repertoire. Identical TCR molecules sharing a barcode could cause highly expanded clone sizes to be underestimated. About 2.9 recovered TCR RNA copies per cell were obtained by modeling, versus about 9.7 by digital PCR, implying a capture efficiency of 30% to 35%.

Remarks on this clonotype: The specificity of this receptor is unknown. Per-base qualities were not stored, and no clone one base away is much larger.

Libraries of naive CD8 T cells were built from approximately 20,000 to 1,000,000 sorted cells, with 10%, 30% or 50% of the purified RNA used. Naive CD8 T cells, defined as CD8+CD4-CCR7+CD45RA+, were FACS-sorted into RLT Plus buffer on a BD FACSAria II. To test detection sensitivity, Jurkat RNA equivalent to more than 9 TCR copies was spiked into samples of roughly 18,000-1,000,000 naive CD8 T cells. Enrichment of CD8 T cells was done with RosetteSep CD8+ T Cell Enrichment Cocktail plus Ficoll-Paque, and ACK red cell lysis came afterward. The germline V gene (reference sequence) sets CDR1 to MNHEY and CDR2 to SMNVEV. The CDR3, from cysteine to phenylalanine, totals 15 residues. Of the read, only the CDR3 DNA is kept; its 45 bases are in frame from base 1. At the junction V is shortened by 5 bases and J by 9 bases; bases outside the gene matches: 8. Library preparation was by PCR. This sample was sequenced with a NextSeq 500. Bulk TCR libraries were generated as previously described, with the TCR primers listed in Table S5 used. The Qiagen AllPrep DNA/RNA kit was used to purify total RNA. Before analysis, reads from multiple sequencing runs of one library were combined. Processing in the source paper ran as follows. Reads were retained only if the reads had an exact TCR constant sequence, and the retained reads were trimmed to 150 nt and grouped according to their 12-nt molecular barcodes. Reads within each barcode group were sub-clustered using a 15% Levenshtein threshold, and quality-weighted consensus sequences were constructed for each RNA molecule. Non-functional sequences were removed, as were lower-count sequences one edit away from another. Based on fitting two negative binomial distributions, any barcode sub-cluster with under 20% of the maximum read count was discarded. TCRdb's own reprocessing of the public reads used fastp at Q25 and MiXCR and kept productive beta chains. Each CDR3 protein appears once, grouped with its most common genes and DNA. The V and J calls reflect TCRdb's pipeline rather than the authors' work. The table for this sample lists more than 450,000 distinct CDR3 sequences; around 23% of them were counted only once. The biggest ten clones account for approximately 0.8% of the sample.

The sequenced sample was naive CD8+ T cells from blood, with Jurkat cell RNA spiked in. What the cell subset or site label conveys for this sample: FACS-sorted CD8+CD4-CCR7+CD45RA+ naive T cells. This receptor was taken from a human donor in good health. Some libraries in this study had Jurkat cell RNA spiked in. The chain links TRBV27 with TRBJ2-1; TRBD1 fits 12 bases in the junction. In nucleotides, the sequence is TGTGCCAGCAGTCCAGGGACAGGGGGCATCGGTGAGCAGTTCTTC. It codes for CASSPGTGGIGEQFF.